A selection of T cell receptor beta chains follows, all from one sample in a study of blood T cells in healthy people across ages. Each CDR3 protein is one row after TCRdb ran MiXCR on the 5' RACE reads. This repertoire shows 550,000 to 750,000 distinct CDR3 sequences, roughly 21% found once; its top ten account for roughly 3.9%. Sequenced sample: blood. The receptors derive from a man aged 70 or older in good health. CDR3s include the opening cysteine and the closing phenylalanine or tryptophan. D genes are given only for firm matches. The listing skips clone size in some rows; elsewhere it reads once, few, many or a size class.

abundance	d_gene	j_gene	v_gene	CDR3nt	CDR3aa
-	-	TRBJ2-5	TRBV4-3	TGCGCCAGCAGCCAAAACTCAGGGCGGGCCCAAGAGACCCAGTACTTC	CASSQNSGRAQETQYF
-	-	TRBJ2-5	TRBV5-1	TGCGCCAGCAGCTTGATATCGGATAAAGAGACCCAGTACTTC	CASSLISDKETQYF
few	-	TRBJ1-2	TRBV27	TGTGCCAGCAGTTTAACGTGGGCCTATGGCTACACCTTC	CASSLTWAYGYTF
many	TRBD1	TRBJ2-5	TRBV5-6	TGTGCCAGCAGCTTGGTTCCCGGGACAGACTCCCAAGAGACCCAGTACTTC	CASSLVPGTDSQETQYF
many	-	TRBJ2-3	TRBV24-1	TGTGCCACCAGTGACCCACCGGGGGATACGCAGTATTTT	CATSDPPGDTQYF
few	-	TRBJ2-2	TRBV25-1	TGTGCCAGCAGTGGTCTAGTGTTAAACACCGGGGAGCTGTTTTTT	CASSGLVLNTGELFF
few	-	TRBJ2-4	TRBV4-3	TGCGCCAGCAGCCAAGACGGCATTCAGTACTTC	CASSQDGIQYF
-	-	TRBJ2-2	TRBV29-1	TGCAGCGTTGATACGGGGGCGGTCACCGGGGAGCTGTTTTTT	CSVDTGAVTGELFF
-	-	TRBJ2-5	TRBV20-1	TGCAGTGCTAGCGATGGAGGACAGAAATGGGAGGCCCAGTACTTC	CSASDGGQKWEAQYF
-	TRBD1	TRBJ2-1	TRBV3-1	TGTGCCAGCAGCCTTCAGGGGGCTCTGGGTGAGCAGTTCTTC	CASSLQGALGEQFF
few	-	TRBJ1-5	TRBV20-1	TGCAGTGCTAGCATGGGGGAGAACAATCAGCCCCAGCATTTT	CSASMGENNQPQHF
many	-	TRBJ2-7	TRBV12-3/TRBV12-4	TGTGCCAGCGCGTCTGGTGGTTGGGGGCCGGACGAGCAGTACTTC	CASASGGWGPDEQYF
-	-	TRBJ2-7	TRBV7-6	TGTGCCAGCAGCTTAGGAAACCCGGGACGGGCCTACGAGCAGTACTTC	CASSLGNPGRAYEQYF
few	-	TRBJ2-5	TRBV18	TGTGCCAGCTCACCACTAGCCAACCAAGAGACCCAGTACTTC	CASSPLANQETQYF
-	-	TRBJ2-7	TRBV12-3/TRBV12-4	TGTGCCAGCAGTTTCAAGGGTTCCTACGAGCAGTACTTC	CASSFKGSYEQYF
few	-	TRBJ2-7	TRBV20-1	TGCAGTGCTAGGGGGGACTCGATTCGCGACGAGCAGTACTTC	CSARGDSIRDEQYF
-	TRBD2	TRBJ2-1	TRBV20-1	TGCAGTGCTAGGGGGCTTACTAGCGGTTCCTACAATGAGCAGTTCTTC	CSARGLTSGSYNEQFF
-	-	TRBJ1-5	TRBV20-1	TGCAGTGCTAGGCCCCCTGGGGGGGCCAGCAATCAGCCCCAGCATTTT	CSARPPGGASNQPQHF
few	TRBD2	TRBJ2-2	TRBV28	TGTGCCAGCAGTTTATTAGGGACTAGCGCGACCGGGGAGCTGTTTTTT	CASSLLGTSATGELFF
few	-	TRBJ2-1	TRBV3-1	TGTGCCAGCAGCCAGGGGACTGATACAGGGCAGTTCTTC	CASSQGTDTGQFF
few	TRBD2	TRBJ2-4	TRBV2	TGTGCCAGCAGTGAAGTGCGCGGGAGGGCAAAAAACATTCAGTACTTC	CASSEVRGRAKNIQYF
few	-	TRBJ2-1	TRBV5-1	TGCGCCAGCAGCTTGGCCAGGGGGGACAATGAGCAGTTCTTC	CASSLARGDNEQFF
-	TRBD2	TRBJ2-7	TRBV6-5	TGTGCCAGCAGTTACTACGTAGCGGGAAGCTACGAGCAGTACTTC	CASSYYVAGSYEQYF
-	-	TRBJ2-2	TRBV19	TGTGCCAGTAGCGCGACTCCGAACACCGGGGAGCTGTTTTTT	CASSATPNTGELFF
few	-	TRBJ2-5	TRBV7-2	TGTGCCAGCAGCTTAGTTCTCACTAGTGAGGAAGAGACCCAGTACTTC	CASSLVLTSEEETQYF
-	-	TRBJ2-7	TRBV2	TGTGCCAGCAACCTTCAGGGGGGCTACGAGCAGTACTTC	CASNLQGGYEQYF
few	-	TRBJ2-3	TRBV20-1	TGCAGTGCTAGAGATTCGAGGAGCGCAGATACGCAGTATTTT	CSARDSRSADTQYF